This note documents a single T cell receptor beta chain sequence. Antigen unknown. The CDR3 has 15 residues. Germline V CDR1 and CDR2: SEHNR, FQNEAQ (reference sequence). V shed 4 bases and J shed 3 bases, with 15 bases lying between them. The data belong to a study of T cell responses to AZD1222 COVID-19 vaccine. Study-wide results and limits: Of the AZD1222 recipients, only six were seropositive at baseline.

Method: immunoSEQ multiplex PCR; TCRdb's copy keeps in-frame clones and lacks some. The sample has 150,000 to 200,000 clones, less than 95% seen once. The TCR originated in an adult in good health. The genes are TRBV7-9 and TRBJ1-1, with D maybe TRBD1 (6 bases). The sample was peripheral blood, taken on day 0 of AZD1222 vaccination. CDR3 region: CASSSWGGGHTEAFF. CDR3 coding DNA: TGTGCCAGCAGCTCCTGGGGGGGCGGGCACACTGAAGCTTTCTTT.